This T cell receptor (beta chain) was identified in a study of post-analysis software for immune sequencing data. The library was made from cDNA and included unique molecular identifiers. Each batch of roughly 0.95 to 10 million T cells produced some 500,000 cDNA molecules. TCRdb analysed the PCR reads with MiXCR anew, one entry per CDR3 protein. The sample carries a few hundred thousand distinct CDR3 sequences, 45% recorded once. For this clonotype: Its antigen is undetermined. A much more abundant neighbour one base away suggests this may be a read error.

This CDR3 comprises 13 residues. CDR1 is SGDLS and CDR2 is YYNGEE in the germline V gene. Overall study results and limits: Compared with controls, patients showed significantly lower normalized Chao1 diversity. Elevated frequency relative to controls characterized several TRBV segments in patients, TRBV5-6, TRBV5-1 and TRBV20-1 among them.

The receptor's source is a girl between 5 and 17 years old with multiple sclerosis. The rearrangement links TRBV9 to TRBJ1-2; D is undetermined. Sequenced input: blood. For the CDR3, the DNA is TGTACCAGCAGCGTAGGAGGTAACTATGGCTACACCTTC. It yields the protein CTSSVGGNYGYTF.